One and the same sample provided the 20 T cell receptor beta chains below, sequenced in a study of brain T cells in children with intractable seizures. The time point is: blood from clinic visit 5 months post-surgery; TSC patient then seizure free. Using immunoSEQ multiplex PCR, the repertoire was profiled, and TCRdb retains in-frame clones only, with some absent. The data show under 400,000 clones, roughly 93% seen once. The specimen comprised peripheral blood, sampled 5 to 6 months after surgery. The receptors here all came from a boy younger than two with tuberous sclerosis and intractable seizures.

The chain links TRBV5-6 to TRBJ2-1, with 8 bases fitting TRBD2. The CDR3 spans 13 residues. Germline V gene sequence: CDR1 SGHDT, CDR2 YYEEEE. V trimming: 4 bases; J trimming: 6 bases; junction bases outside the gene matches: 3. The CDR3 DNA reads as TGTGCCAGCAGCCTGGCGGGAGGCAATGAGCAGTTCTTC. Its translation is CASSLAGGNEQFF.

The chain has TRBV7-2 and TRBJ2-1, with 7 positions matching TRBD2. From germline, CDR1 is SGHTA and CDR2 FQGNSA. The V gene end was trimmed by 5 bases and the J gene end by 6 bases; junction bases not matched to a gene: 13. CDR3 length equals 16 residues. This chain's CDR3 is CASSPRLARAGNEQFF. Written as DNA, the CDR3 is TGTGCCAGCAGCCCCCGACTAGCTCGCGCGGGCAATGAGCAGTTCTTC. Based on the CDR3 plus reference TRBV7-2 and TRBJ2-1, the full variable domain is GAGVSQSPSNKVTEKGKDVELRCDPISGHTALYWYRQSLGQGLEFLIYFQGNSAPDKSGLPSDRFSAERTGGSVSTLTIQRTQQEDSAVYLCASSPRLARAGNEQFFGPGTRLTVL.

The rearrangement links TRBV19 to TRBJ2-1; TRBD1 matches at 7 bases. J lost 4 bases, V lost 7 bases, and 7 bases had no gene match. The CDR3 length is 14 residues. Per the germline V gene, CDR1 is LNHDA and CDR2 is SQIVND (reference sequence). The CDR3 loop reads CASTEDRRYNEQFF. As DNA, the CDR3 is TGTGCCAGTACCGAGGACAGGAGATACAATGAGCAGTTCTTC.

In this sample, this clone turned up once. The chain joins TRBV7-2 to TRBJ2-1, with 8 bases identical to TRBD2. With V trimmed by 3 bases and J by 7 bases, 11 bases remained unmatched. In germline, CDR1 is SGHTA, CDR2 FQGNSA. The CDR3 loop spans 16 amino acids. The CDR3 spells CASSLGGGYAINEQFF. CDR3 DNA: TGTGCCAGCAGCTTGGGCGGGGGGTACGCTATTAATGAGCAGTTCTTC.

This clone was seen a single time. V and J are TRBV7-9 and TRBJ1-2, with D uncertain. This CDR3 region has 13 residues. Trimming pared 5 bases from V and 0 bases from J, leaving 7 bases between. The germline gives CDR1 SEHNR, CDR2 FQNEAQ (reference sequence). The DNA for the CDR3 is TGTGCCAGCAGCCGGGGAGCTAACTATGGCTACACCTTC. It translates to CASSRGANYGYTF.

This chain joins TRBV12-3 or TRBV12-4 and TRBJ1-1, with no clear D. The V end was cut by 7 bases, the J end by 8 bases, with 14 bases between. The CDR3 is 12 amino acids. CDR3 sequence (DNA): TGTGCCAGCAACCCCGGTCGGGAGGAAGCTTTCTTT. Encoded protein: CASNPGREEAFF.

The chain carries TRBV9 and TRBJ1-3; 8 nucleotides align to TRBD1. Germline trimming cut 0 bases from V and 1 base from J; bases unmatched to any gene: 3. This CDR3 comprises 16 residues. The germline V gene encodes CDR1 SGDLS and CDR2 YYNGEE. The CDR3 here is CASSVAGGFSGNTIYF. CDR3 in DNA: TGTGCCAGCAGCGTAGCAGGGGGCTTTTCTGGAAACACCATATATTTT.

V usage is TRBV2 and J usage is TRBJ2-5, with unresolved D. The V gene's germline CDR1 is SNHLY and CDR2 FYNNEI. V was trimmed by 6 bases and J by 8 bases, leaving 13 bases between them. This CDR3 contains 12 residues. In nucleotides, the CDR3 is TGTGCCAGCAGCTGGAACAGTTTCACCCAGTACTTC. As protein: CASSWNSFTQYF.

The chain uses TRBV28 and TRBJ1-4; unclear D gene. The CDR3 has 16 amino acids. From germline, CDR1 is MDHEN and CDR2 SYDVKM. The V end was cut by 3 bases, the J end by 5 bases, with 16 bases between. This CDR3 reads CASSFFSASKNEKLFF. The CDR3 bases are TGTGCCAGCAGTTTTTTTTCGGCAAGCAAAAATGAAAAACTGTTTTTT.

The chain is built from TRBV6-1 and TRBJ1-1; unclear D gene. Trimming removed 3 bases at V and 2 bases at J, with 7 bases between. The CDR3 has 13 amino acids. Germline CDR1 and CDR2: MNHNS and SASEGT. CDR3 DNA sequence: TGTGCCAGCAGTGAGGTTCCCAACACTGAAGCTTTCTTT. It encodes CASSEVPNTEAFF.

Here the CDR3 DNA reads TGTGCCAGCAGTCCCCAGTACAATGAGCAGTTCTTC. Translation: CASSPQYNEQFF. The chain has TRBV5-6 and TRBJ2-1; unclear D gene. This CDR3 is 12 amino acids long. With 5 bases removed from V and 4 bases from J, the gap between germline ends came to 7 bases. Germline V gives CDR1 SGHDT, CDR2 YYEEEE.

The chain links TRBV18 to TRBJ2-7; TRBD2 aligns across 10 bases. The V gene end was trimmed by 3 bases and the J gene end by 2 bases; junction bases not matched to a gene: 4. The germline V gene encodes CDR1 KGHSH and CDR2 LQKENI. There are 15 residues in the CDR3. CDR3 nucleotide sequence: TGTGCCAGCTCACCCGGAAGCGGGAGGGCCTACGAGCAGTACTTC. Protein sequence: CASSPGSGRAYEQYF. The full variable domain, completed using reference TRBV18 and TRBJ2-7, is NAGVMQNPRHLVRRRGQEARLRCSPMKGHSHVYWYRQLPEEGLKFMVYLQKENIIDESGMPKERFSAEFPKEGPSILRIQQVVRGDSAAYFCASSPGSGRAYEQYFGPGTRLTVT.

The chain combines TRBV18 with TRBJ2-7; D gene unclear. Trimming pared 2 bases from V and 7 bases from J, leaving 15 bases between. Germline CDR1 KGHSH, CDR2 LQKENI. The CDR3 has 14 amino acids. The CDR3 region has the DNA TGTGCCAGCTCACCAACACAGTCCTGGGGAGAGCAGTACTTC. Its protein product is CASSPTQSWGEQYF.

The chain uses TRBV6-1 and TRBJ1-1; maybe TRBD1 (5 bases). The V gene lost 3 bases and the J gene lost 9 bases, with 32 bases spanning the gap. The CDR3 consists of 19 residues. Germline CDR1 is MNHNS and CDR2 is SASEGT. CDR3 nucleotide sequence: TGTGCCAGCAGTGACGACCTCTCGGGGCGGGTGGCAGAAGGCGGGCAAGCTTTCTTT. Its protein is CASSDDLSGRVAEGGQAFF.

The chain recombines TRBV5-6 with TRBJ1-2; D may be TRBD1 (6 bases). The CDR3 consists of 14 residues. CDR1 is SGHDT and CDR2 is YYEEEE in the germline V gene. Between the trimmed V and J ends, which lost 3 bases and 0 bases, there was a span of 9 bases. CDR3 coding DNA: TGTGCCAGCAGCTCCCGGACAGCTAACTATGGCTACACCTTC. Translated: CASSSRTANYGYTF. The full variable domain, its missing parts supplied by reference TRBV5-6 and TRBJ1-2, is DAGVTQSPTHLIKTRGQQVTLRCSPKSGHDTVSWYQQALGQGPQFIFQYYEEEERQRGNFPDRFSGHQFPNYSSELNVNALLLGDSALYLCASSSRTANYGYTFGSGTRLTVV.

This chain connects TRBV18 to TRBJ2-1; 10 nucleotides line up with TRBD1. In germline, CDR1 is KGHSH, CDR2 LQKENI. The CDR3 covers 19 residues. J was trimmed by 0 bases and V by 1 base; bases with no gene match: 9. CDR3 protein: CASSPRDRGQISSYNEQFF. CDR3 sequence (DNA): TGTGCCAGCTCACCACGGGACAGGGGACAAATAAGCTCCTACAATGAGCAGTTCTTC.

This chain connects TRBV5-1 to TRBJ2-2; D ambiguous. This CDR3 contains 13 residues. Germline assignment: CDR1 SGHRS and CDR2 YFSETQ. V was clipped by 4 bases and J by 5 bases, with 9 bases between them. CDR3 region: CASSPQVTGELFF. The CDR3 DNA follows: TGCGCCAGCAGCCCACAAGTTACCGGGGAGCTGTTTTTT.

The chain has TRBV6-5 and TRBJ1-4; 7 bases are shared with TRBD1. The CDR3 has 15 amino acids. V lost 2 bases to trimming and J lost 2 bases; unmatched junction nucleotides: 2. The germline V gene encodes CDR1 MNHEY and CDR2 SVGAGI. The CDR3 DNA sequence: TGTGCCAGCAGTTACGGACAGGTCACTAATGAAAAACTGTTTTTT. This gives the protein CASSYGQVTNEKLFF.

This chain joins TRBV7-2 and TRBJ1-3; a weak D match, TRBD1 (5 bases). Germline CDR1 reads SGHTA; CDR2 reads FQGNSA. The V and J ends lost 5 bases and 0 bases respectively, with 20 bases between them. The CDR3 totals 18 residues. CDR3 region: CASSIVAGPRLSGNTIYF. As DNA, the CDR3 is TGTGCCAGCAGCATCGTGGCGGGACCCCGTCTCTCTGGAAACACCATATATTTT. Using reference TRBV7-2 and TRBJ1-3 for the parts outside the CDR3, the full variable domain is GAGVSQSPSNKVTEKGKDVELRCDPISGHTALYWYRQSLGQGLEFLIYFQGNSAPDKSGLPSDRFSAERTGGSVSTLTIQRTQQEDSAVYLCASSIVAGPRLSGNTIYFGEGSWLTVV.

This chain uses TRBV5-6 with TRBJ2-1, with D perhaps matching TRBD1 (6 bases). In germline, CDR1 is SGHDT, CDR2 YYEEEE. Trimming left V 1 base short and J 6 bases short, with 14 bases between. The CDR3 spans 15 residues. The CDR3 reads CASSLLYRELNEQFF. The CDR3 coding sequence is TGTGCCAGCAGCTTGTTGTACAGGGAGCTCAATGAGCAGTTCTTC.